This T cell receptor (beta chain) was observed in a study of T cell repertoires in cytomegalovirus infection. Study-level information: Epitope selection comprised recently identified HLA-C-restricted CMV epitopes and well-studied HLA-B-restricted CMV epitopes. Both a matching HLA type and CMV infection were indicated by public TCR beta signatures.

This clonotype was seen a handful of times. Its antigen is not identified. This CDR3 contains 17 residues. Looked up from germline, CDR1 is MNHEY and CDR2 is SVGEGT. The V end was cut by 7 bases, the J end by 1 base, with 19 bases between. MiXCR, applied by TCRdb to the reads, yields one record per CDR3 protein. The sample consists of some 900,000 distinct CDR3 sequences, approximately 32% of them appearing once. Findings and caveats of the study: HLA-C-restricted CMV clonotypes gave the most frequent clonotype in two of eight donors.

The sample in question was cultured CD8+ T cells from PBMCs, obtained from culture after CMV antigen stimulation. V is TRBV6-2 or TRBV6-3 and J is TRBJ2-2; TRBD2 might be the D (6 bases). The sequence came from a human donor in good health (CMV status not recorded). Some clones in this sample may be carry-over from other donors' samples. The CDR3 loop is CASTPPIGLLNTGELFF. CDR3 coding DNA: TGTGCCAGCACCCCCCCCATCGGACTATTGAACACCGGGGAGCTGTTTTTT.